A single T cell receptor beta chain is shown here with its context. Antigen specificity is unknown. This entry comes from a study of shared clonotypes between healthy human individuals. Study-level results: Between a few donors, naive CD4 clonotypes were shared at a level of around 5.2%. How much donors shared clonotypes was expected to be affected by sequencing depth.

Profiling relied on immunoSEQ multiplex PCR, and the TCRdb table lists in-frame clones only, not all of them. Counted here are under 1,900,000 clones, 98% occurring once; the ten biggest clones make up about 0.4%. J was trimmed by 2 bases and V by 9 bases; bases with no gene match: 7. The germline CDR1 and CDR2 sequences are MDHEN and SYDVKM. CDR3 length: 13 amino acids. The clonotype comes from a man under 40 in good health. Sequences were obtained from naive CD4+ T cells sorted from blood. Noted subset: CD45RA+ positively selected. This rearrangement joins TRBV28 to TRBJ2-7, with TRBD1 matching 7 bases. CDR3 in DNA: TGTGCCAGTGGGTCCACAGGGGCCTACGAGCAGTACTTC. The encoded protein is CASGSTGAYEQYF.